Listed here are 8 T cell receptor beta chains from one sample, sequenced in a study of blood T cell repertoires in COVID-19 (dated by TCRdb to the early 2020s). Receptor libraries were prepared by the immunoSEQ multiplex PCR assay. TCRdb obtained this table from immuneACCESS and retained in-frame rearrangements with V and J assigned. These tables miss some clones; where compared with another copy, unresolved V genes account for less than half of the shortfall, and the remainder is unexplained. The sample includes 130,000 to 150,000 clones, with roughly 80% observed a single time. Roughly 4.9% of the sample goes to the ten largest clones. Sequenced material: peripheral blood. The source is a woman in her 70s with COVID-19, enrolled during active disease.

The chain uses TRBV27 and TRBJ2-7; D may be TRBD1 (6 bases). Per the germline V gene, CDR1 is MNHEY and CDR2 is SMNVEV (reference sequence). The CDR3 totals 14 residues. Trimming took off 3 bases at V and 3 bases at J, with 12 bases between the two ends. CDR3 amino acids: CASSFGQLIYEQYF. In DNA, the CDR3 is TGTGCCAGCAGTTTTGGACAGCTGATCTACGAGCAGTACTTC.

The count of this clone is one. This chain uses TRBV16 with TRBJ1-4; D gene unclear. Between the trimmed V and J ends, which lost 0 bases and 8 bases, there was a span of 19 bases. CDR1 KGHSY and CDR2 FQNENV come from the germline V gene. The CDR3 is made up of 17 amino acids. The DNA of the CDR3 is TGTGCCAGCAGCCAATCGGCGGAGGGCAGATTGGGAGAAAAACTGTTTTTT. Protein sequence: CASSQSAEGRLGEKLFF.

This clone was seen a handful of times. The chain uses TRBV19 and TRBJ1-1; D possibly corresponds to TRBD1 (6 bases). Trimming removed 5 bases from V and 9 bases from J, with 22 bases in between. Germline V CDR1 and CDR2: LNHDA, SQIVND (reference sequence). The CDR3 spans 15 residues. The CDR3 coding sequence is TGTGCCAGTAGTCCCCCGGGAAGGGGGTCCTCTCAAGCTTTCTTT. Protein product: CASSPPGRGSSQAFF.

The V and J genes are TRBV7-2 and TRBJ2-7; no clear D. Deletions cut 3 bases from V and 0 bases from J, with 6 bases between. The CDR3 covers 13 residues. CDR1 is SGHTA and CDR2 is FQGNSA in the germline V gene. This CDR3 reads CASSFPSSYEQYF. CDR3 nucleotide sequence: TGTGCCAGCAGCTTCCCGAGCTCCTACGAGCAGTACTTC.

This chain uses TRBV28 with TRBJ1-2, with D possibly matching TRBD1 (6 bases). This CDR3 comprises 16 residues. Deletions cut 4 bases from V and 4 bases from J, with 19 bases between. CDR1 is MDHEN and CDR2 is SYDVKM in the germline V gene. The CDR3 sequence: CASSWGMGGRSYGYTF. In nucleotides, the CDR3 is TGTGCCAGCAGTTGGGGGATGGGGGGGCGATCCTATGGCTACACCTTC.

This clone was observed a few times. The chain joins TRBV27 to TRBJ1-6; maybe TRBD1 (6 bases). The CDR3 contains 14 residues. Germline lookup yields CDR1 MNHEY and CDR2 SMNVEV (reference sequence). Trimming left V 8 bases short and J 9 bases short, with 17 bases between. This CDR3 reads CASQGPELGSPLHF. The CDR3 DNA follows: TGTGCCAGCCAGGGGCCTGAACTTGGTTCACCCCTCCACTTT.

The chain links TRBV4-1 to TRBJ1-2, with 10 bases identical to TRBD1. CDR1 and CDR2 from the germline V gene are MGHRA and YSYEKL. This CDR3 is 15 amino acids long. V trimming: 1 base; J trimming: 8 bases; junction bases outside the gene matches: 7. CDR3 DNA: TGCGCCAGCAGCCAAGTCCGGGACAGGGGTGGGGGCTACACCTTC. Its translation is CASSQVRDRGGGYTF.

The J gene is TRBJ1-2, the V gene TRBV3-1 (or the pseudogene TRBV3-2), with D tentatively TRBD1 (6 bases). V was trimmed by 4 bases and J by 7 bases, leaving 10 bases between them. The germline V gene has CDR1 LGHDT and CDR2 YNNKEL (reference sequence). The length of the CDR3 is 12 residues. The CDR3 sequence is CASSPGEAGYTF. The DNA for the CDR3 is TGTGCCAGCAGCCCAGGGGAAGCTGGCTACACCTTC.